This T cell receptor beta chain was identified during a study of cytomegalovirus exposure and HLA in healthy donors. This clone came up once. As yet, its antigen is unknown. CDR3 size: 15 residues. With 0 bases clipped from V and 6 bases from J, the junction kept 4 bases outside the gene matches. Per the germline V gene, CDR1 is SGHTA and CDR2 is FQGTGA. Findings of the study overall: For cytomegalovirus status, the classifier reportedly gave diagnoses with high specificity and sensitivity. TCR beta V- and J-gene trimming was later associated with a missense DCLRE1C variant.

The PCR had 60 Vbeta and 13 Jbeta primers. The method was immunoSEQ multiplex PCR; TCRdb's version includes in-frame clones alone and lacks a portion of them. The table has under 200,000 clones, roughly 75% seen once. The rearrangement uses TRBV7-3 and TRBJ2-7, with TRBD2 identical over 11 bases. This receptor was obtained from a female donor in good health and CMV-seronegative. The sequenced material came from PBMCs. This CDR3 is CASSLTVAGGREQYF. CDR3 bases: TGTGCCAGCAGCTTAACGGTAGCGGGGGGGCGCGAGCAGTACTTC.